Given below is one TCR beta chain in context. CDR3 length: 13 residues. Per the germline V gene, CDR1 is MNHEY and CDR2 is SVGAGI. Trimming removed 7 bases at V and 5 bases at J, with 14 bases between. The data were taken from a study of blood T cell repertoires in COVID-19. In the study overall: T cells, B-cell-depleted T cells, or PBMCs supplied cDNA or gDNA.

Source study methods: Cell counts per sample came from amplifying reference gene primers. Assay: immunoSEQ multiplex PCR; the TCRdb copy retains only in-frame clones and omits some. The V and J calls and clone size were taken over from that table, and D and trimming were inferred from the DNA. The sample carries about 130,000 clones, about nine tenths recorded once. V and J are TRBV6-5 and TRBJ1-1, with a possible D match to TRBD1 (6 bases). The source material was peripheral blood. This sequence originates from a man in his fifties or sixties with active COVID-19. CDR3 DNA: TGTGCCAGCACCCCGGGAGGGGGAACTGAAGCTTTCTTT. Translated, it gives CASTPGGGTEAFF.